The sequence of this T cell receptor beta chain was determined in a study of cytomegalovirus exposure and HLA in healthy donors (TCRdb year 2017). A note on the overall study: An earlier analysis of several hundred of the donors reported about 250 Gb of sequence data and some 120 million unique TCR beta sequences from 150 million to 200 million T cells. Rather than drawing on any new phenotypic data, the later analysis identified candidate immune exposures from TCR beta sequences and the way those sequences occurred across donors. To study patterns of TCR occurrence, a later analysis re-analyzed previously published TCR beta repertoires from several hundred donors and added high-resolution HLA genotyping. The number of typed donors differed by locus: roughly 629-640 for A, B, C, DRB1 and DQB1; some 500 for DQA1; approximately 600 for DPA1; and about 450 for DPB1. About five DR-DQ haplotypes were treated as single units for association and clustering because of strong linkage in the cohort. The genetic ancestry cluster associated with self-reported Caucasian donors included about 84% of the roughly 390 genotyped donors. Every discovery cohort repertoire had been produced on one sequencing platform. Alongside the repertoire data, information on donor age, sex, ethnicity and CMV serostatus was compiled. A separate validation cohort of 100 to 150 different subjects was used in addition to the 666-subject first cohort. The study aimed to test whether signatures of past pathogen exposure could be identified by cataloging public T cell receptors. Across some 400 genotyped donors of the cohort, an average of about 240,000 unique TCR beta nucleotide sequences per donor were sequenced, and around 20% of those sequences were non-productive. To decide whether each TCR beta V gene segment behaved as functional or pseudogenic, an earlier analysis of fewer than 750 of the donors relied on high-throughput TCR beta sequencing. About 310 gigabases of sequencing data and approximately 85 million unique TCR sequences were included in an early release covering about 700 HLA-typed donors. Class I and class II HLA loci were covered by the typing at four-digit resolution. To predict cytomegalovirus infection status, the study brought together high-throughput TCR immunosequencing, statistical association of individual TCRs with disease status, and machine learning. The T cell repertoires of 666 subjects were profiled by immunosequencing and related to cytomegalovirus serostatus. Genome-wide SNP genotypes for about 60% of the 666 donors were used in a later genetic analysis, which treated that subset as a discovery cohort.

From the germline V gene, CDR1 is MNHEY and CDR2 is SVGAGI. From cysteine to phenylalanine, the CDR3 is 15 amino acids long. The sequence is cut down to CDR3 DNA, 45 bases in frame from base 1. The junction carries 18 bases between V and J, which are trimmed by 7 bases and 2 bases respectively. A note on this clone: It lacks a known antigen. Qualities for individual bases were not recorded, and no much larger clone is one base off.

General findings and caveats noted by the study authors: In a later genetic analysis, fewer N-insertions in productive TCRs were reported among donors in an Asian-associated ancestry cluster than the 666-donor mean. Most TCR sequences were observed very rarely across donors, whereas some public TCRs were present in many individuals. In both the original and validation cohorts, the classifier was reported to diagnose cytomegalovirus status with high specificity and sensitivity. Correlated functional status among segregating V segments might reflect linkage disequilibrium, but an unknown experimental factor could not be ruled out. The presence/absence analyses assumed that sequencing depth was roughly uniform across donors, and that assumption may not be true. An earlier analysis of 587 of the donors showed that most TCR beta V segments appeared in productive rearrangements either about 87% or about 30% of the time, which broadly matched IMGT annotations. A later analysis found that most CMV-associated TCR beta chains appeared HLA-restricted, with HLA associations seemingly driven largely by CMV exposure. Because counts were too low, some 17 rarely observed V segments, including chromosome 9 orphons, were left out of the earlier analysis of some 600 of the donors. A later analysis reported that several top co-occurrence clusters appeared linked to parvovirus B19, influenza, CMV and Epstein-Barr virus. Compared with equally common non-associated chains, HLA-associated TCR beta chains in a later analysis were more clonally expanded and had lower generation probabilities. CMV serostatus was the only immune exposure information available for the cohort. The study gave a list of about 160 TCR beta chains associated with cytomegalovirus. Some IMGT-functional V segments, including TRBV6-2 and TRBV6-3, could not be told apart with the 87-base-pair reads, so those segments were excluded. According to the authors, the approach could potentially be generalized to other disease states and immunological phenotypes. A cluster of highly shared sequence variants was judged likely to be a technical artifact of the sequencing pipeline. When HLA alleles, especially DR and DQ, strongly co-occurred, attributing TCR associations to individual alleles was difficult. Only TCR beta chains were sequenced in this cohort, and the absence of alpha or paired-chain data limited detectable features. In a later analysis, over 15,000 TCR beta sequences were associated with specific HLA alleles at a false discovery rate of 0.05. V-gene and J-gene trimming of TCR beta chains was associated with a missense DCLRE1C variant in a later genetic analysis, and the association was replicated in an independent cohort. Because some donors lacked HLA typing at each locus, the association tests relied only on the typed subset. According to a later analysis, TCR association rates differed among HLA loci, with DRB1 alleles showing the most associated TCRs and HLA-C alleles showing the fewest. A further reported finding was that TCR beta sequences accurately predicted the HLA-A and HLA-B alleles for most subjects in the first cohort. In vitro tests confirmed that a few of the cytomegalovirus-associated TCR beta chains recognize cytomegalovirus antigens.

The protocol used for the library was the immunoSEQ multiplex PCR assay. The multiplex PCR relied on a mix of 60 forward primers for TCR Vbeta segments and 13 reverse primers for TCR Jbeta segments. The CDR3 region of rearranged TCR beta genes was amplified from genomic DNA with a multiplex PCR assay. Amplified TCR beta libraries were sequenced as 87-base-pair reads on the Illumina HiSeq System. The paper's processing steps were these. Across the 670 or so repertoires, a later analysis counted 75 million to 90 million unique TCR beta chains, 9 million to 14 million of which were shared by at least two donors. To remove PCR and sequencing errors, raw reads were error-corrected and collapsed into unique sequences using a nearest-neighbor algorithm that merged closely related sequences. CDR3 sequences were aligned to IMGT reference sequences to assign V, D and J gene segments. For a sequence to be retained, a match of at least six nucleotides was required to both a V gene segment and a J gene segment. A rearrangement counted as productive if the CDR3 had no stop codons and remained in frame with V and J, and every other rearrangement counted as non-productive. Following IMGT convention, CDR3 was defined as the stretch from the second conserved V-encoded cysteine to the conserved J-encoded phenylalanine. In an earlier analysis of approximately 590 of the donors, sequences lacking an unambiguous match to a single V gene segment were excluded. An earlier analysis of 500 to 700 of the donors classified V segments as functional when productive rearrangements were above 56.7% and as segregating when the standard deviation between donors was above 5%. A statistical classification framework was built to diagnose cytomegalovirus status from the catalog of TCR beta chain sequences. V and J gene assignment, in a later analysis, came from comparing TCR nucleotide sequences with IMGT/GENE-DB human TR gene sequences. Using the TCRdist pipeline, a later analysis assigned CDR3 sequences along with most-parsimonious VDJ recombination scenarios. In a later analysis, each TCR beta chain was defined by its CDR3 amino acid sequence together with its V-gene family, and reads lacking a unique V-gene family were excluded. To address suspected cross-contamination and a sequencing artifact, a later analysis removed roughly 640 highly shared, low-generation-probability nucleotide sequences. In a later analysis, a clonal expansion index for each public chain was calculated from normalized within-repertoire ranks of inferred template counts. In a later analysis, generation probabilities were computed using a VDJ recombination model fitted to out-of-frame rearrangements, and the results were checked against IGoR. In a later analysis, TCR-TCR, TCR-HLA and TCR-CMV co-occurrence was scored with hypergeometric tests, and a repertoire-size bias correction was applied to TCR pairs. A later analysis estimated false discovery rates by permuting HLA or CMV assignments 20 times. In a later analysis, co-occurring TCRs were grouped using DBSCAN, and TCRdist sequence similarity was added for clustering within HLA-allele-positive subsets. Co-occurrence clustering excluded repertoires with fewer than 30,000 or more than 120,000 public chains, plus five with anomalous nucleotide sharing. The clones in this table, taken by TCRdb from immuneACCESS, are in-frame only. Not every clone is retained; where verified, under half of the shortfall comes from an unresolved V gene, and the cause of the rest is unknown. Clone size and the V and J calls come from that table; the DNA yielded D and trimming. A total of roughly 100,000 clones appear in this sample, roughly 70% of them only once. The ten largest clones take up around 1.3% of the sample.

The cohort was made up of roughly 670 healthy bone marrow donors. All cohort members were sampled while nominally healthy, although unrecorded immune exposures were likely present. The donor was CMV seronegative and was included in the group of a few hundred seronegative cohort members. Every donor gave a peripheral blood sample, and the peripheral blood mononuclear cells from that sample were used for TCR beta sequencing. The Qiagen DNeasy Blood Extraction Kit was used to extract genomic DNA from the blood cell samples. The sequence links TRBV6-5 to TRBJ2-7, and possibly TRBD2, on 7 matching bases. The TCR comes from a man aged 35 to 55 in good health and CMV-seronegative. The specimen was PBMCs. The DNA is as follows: TGTGCCAGCAAAGAGGGGGGGCGCGGCCCCTACGAGCAGTACTTC. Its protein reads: CASKEGGRGPYEQYF.